The 30 T cell receptor beta chains below were found in one sample sequenced in a study of CD8+CD57+ T cells in acquired aplastic anemia. Patients picked for sequencing had shown CD8+CD57+ cell expansion detected by flow cytometry. Genomic DNA served as template for TCR beta VDJ and CDR3 profiling. TCRdb ran MiXCR on the reads and lists one entry per CDR3 protein. The table shows 100,000 to 150,000 distinct CDR3 sequences, with over 30% occurring only once. The sample was sorted CD4+, CD8+, or CD8+CD57+ T cells (not recorded which) from PBMCs. The receptors derive from a human donor with aplastic anemia.

In its sample, this clonotype was seen many times. The V and J genes are TRBV6-5 and TRBJ2-1; a possible D gene is TRBD2 (6 bases). The germline V gene has CDR1 MNHEY and CDR2 SVGAGI. This CDR3 has 15 amino acids. Between the trimmed V and J ends, which lost 8 bases and 5 bases, there was a span of 19 bases. CDR3 region: CASRYDLGLDNEQFF. The CDR3 DNA reads as TGTGCCAGCCGATACGACTTGGGACTCGACAATGAGCAGTTCTTC.

This clonotype has more than one count but fewer than ten. J is TRBJ1-1 and V is TRBV4-1, with D tentatively TRBD1 (6 bases). The CDR3 is made up of 15 amino acids. In germline, CDR1 is MGHRA, CDR2 YSYEKL. The V end was cut by 2 bases, the J end by 5 bases, with 15 bases between. This CDR3 is CASSQHEGGRTEAFF. The CDR3 nucleotides are TGCGCCAGCAGCCAACATGAGGGGGGGCGGACTGAAGCTTTCTTT.

The rearrangement links TRBV20-1 to TRBJ1-4; TRBD1 matches 7 bases. Trimming removed 3 bases from V and 4 bases from J; junction bases left unmatched: 5. This CDR3 is built from 14 residues. In germline, CDR1 is DFQATT, CDR2 SNEGSKA (reference sequence). CDR3 loop: CSASTGTVNEKLFF. The CDR3 DNA reads TGCAGTGCTAGCACCGGGACAGTTAATGAAAAACTGTTTTTT.

V is TRBV2 and J is TRBJ2-3; perhaps TRBD2 as D (7 bases). Germline V lookup: CDR1 SNHLY, CDR2 FYNNEI. The CDR3 length is 10 residues. V was shortened by 6 bases and J by 11 bases, with 9 bases between the two germline ends. CDR3 protein: CASRGGGQYF. Here the CDR3 DNA reads TGTGCCAGCAGAGGGGGGGGGCAGTATTTT.

The chain employs TRBV5-1 and TRBJ1-4; D is unresolved. The V end was cut by 0 bases, the J end by 7 bases, with 10 bases between. Germline-derived CDR1 and CDR2 are SGHRS and YFSETQ. This CDR3 spans 14 amino acids. CDR3 nucleotides: TGCGCCAGCAGCTTGGGGGCAGAGAGTGAAAAACTGTTTTTT. It yields the protein CASSLGAESEKLFF.

Turning to this clonotype: It may be a read error: a sequence one base away is much more abundant. The chain is built from TRBV4-1 and TRBJ1-1; the D is unclear. Germline CDR1 is MGHRA and CDR2 is YSYEKL. This CDR3 has 15 residues. CDR3 coding DNA: TGCGCCAGCAGCCACCTTCCCGGAGGAAACACTGAAGCTCTCTTT. Residues: CASSHLPGGNTEALF.

About this clonotype itself: This may arise from a read error, as a much more abundant clone is one base away. V is TRBV5-1 and J is TRBJ1-1; D not certain. The V end was cut by 2 bases, the J end by 5 bases, with 16 bases between. The germline V gene encodes CDR1 SGHRS and CDR2 YFSETQ. This CDR3 region has 15 residues. The CDR3 loop is CASSLTSGKRTEAFF. The CDR3 region has the DNA TGCGCCAGCAGCTTAACCAGTGGGAAAAGAACTGAAGCTTTCTTT.

This clonotype was seen many times. The gene calls are TRBV7-2 and TRBJ2-7; D uncertain. V was shortened by 3 bases and J by 4 bases, with 10 bases between the two germline ends. The V gene's germline CDR1 is SGHTA and CDR2 FQGNSA. CDR3 length: 13 residues. CDR3 DNA sequence: TGTGCCAGCAGCTTTGGACCGATGTACGAGCAGTACTTC. Translating it yields CASSFGPMYEQYF.

Ten or more counts support this clonotype. The chain couples TRBV20-1 to TRBJ1-5; no firm D call. CDR1 DFQATT and CDR2 SNEGSKA come from the germline V gene (reference sequence). V was shortened by 6 bases and J by 3 bases, with 15 bases between the two germline ends. CDR3 length equals 14 residues. The CDR3 loop is CSAKIGGNNQPQHF. For the CDR3, the DNA is TGCAGTGCCAAGATTGGAGGGAACAATCAGCCCCAGCATTTT.

The J gene is TRBJ1-6, the V gene TRBV10-1; possibly TRBD1 for D (5 bases). Germline lookup yields CDR1 WNHNN and CDR2 SYGVQD (reference sequence). Between the trimmed V and J ends, which lost 0 bases and 7 bases, there was a span of 10 bases. The CDR3 consists of 15 residues. The CDR3 protein is CASSESRDRNSPLHF. The CDR3 DNA follows: TGCGCCAGCAGTGAGTCCAGGGACCGAAATTCACCCCTCCACTTT.

To note about this clonotype: A much larger clone sits a single nucleotide away, making a read error possible. In DNA, the CDR3 is TGTGCCGGCAGTCGGGACAGCTCTGGGGCCAACGTCCTGACTTTC. It translates to CAGSRDSSGANVLTF. The chain employs TRBV12-3 or TRBV12-4 and TRBJ2-6; TRBD1 matches at 7 bases. The CDR3 has 15 residues.

This clonotype was counted a few times. V is TRBV6-1 and J is TRBJ2-2, with D maybe TRBD2 (6 bases). The CDR3 runs 14 residues. Per germline, CDR1 MNHNS and CDR2 SASEGT. Between the trimmed V and J ends, which lost 11 bases and 2 bases, there was a span of 15 bases. The CDR3 bases are TGTGCCGGGGGGAGCGTCCCTAACACCGGGGAGCTGTTTTTT. Its protein is CAGGSVPNTGELFF.

This clonotype has a count of ten or more. The V gene is TRBV5-6, the J gene TRBJ2-3, with TRBD1 identical over 11 bases. Looked up from germline, CDR1 is SGHDT and CDR2 is YYEEEE. J was trimmed by 2 bases and V by 4 bases; bases with no gene match: 9. The CDR3 has 17 residues. As DNA, the CDR3 is TGTGCCAGCAGCCCGAGGACAGGGGGCCCACTCACAGATACGCAGTATTTT. Protein: CASSPRTGGPLTDTQYF.

This clonotype was picked up many times. This sequence joins TRBV7-9 and TRBJ1-4; D unresolved. Germline CDR1 reads SEHNR; CDR2 reads FQNEAQ (reference sequence). CDR3 length equals 16 residues. Trimming pared 3 bases from V and 0 bases from J, leaving 11 bases between. DNA for the CDR3: TGTGCCAGCAGCTTGGTGCAGGTGGCAACTAATGAAAAACTGTTTTTT. It codes for CASSLVQVATNEKLFF.

This clonotype was picked up many times. This chain connects TRBV10-3 to TRBJ1-5; D unresolved. The V and J ends lost 10 bases and 1 base respectively, with 8 bases between them. This CDR3 region has 12 residues. Germline V gives CDR1 ENHRY, CDR2 SYGVKD. The CDR3 sequence is CATSGSNQPQHF. CDR3 DNA: TGTGCCACTAGTGGGAGCAATCAGCCCCAGCATTTT.

Concerning this clonotype itself: One end of the junction fails to match germline, which may point to a read error. The V gene is TRBV2, the J gene TRBJ2-1; the match to TRBD2 covers 7 bases. Germline-derived CDR1 and CDR2 are SNHLY and FYNNEI. The length of the CDR3 is 11 residues. CDR3 nucleotide sequence: TGCGCCAGCGGGGCGCGAAATGAGCAGTTCTTC. It yields the protein CASGARNEQFF.

This clonotype was detected only a few times. This sequence joins TRBV18 and TRBJ2-5, with 9 bases fitting TRBD1. The junction had 5 bases not matched to a gene; V was cut back by 1 base and J by 5 bases. Germline assignment: CDR1 KGHSH and CDR2 LQKENI. The CDR3 totals 15 residues. The CDR3 DNA follows: TGTGCCAGCTCACCACGGACAGGGGCGCTGGAGACCCAGTACTTC. Protein: CASSPRTGALETQYF.

The V and J genes are TRBV10-3 and TRBJ2-7; D possibly corresponds to TRBD2 (7 bases). The germline V gene has CDR1 ENHRY and CDR2 SYGVKD. The V and J ends lost 0 bases and 2 bases respectively, with 11 bases between them. This CDR3 has 15 amino acids. This chain's CDR3 is CAISESAGATYEQYF. Here the CDR3 DNA reads TGTGCCATCAGTGAGTCCGCGGGGGCGACCTACGAGCAGTACTTC.

This clonotype has a handful of counts. J is TRBJ2-7 and V is TRBV15, with 8 bases identical to TRBD1. Germline CDR1 reads LNHNV; CDR2 reads YYDKDF (reference sequence). CDR3 length equals 13 residues. The CDR3 here is CATSMDRDYEQYV. The DNA of the CDR3 is TGCGCCACCAGCATGGACAGGGACTACGAGCAGTACGTC.

This clonotype has ten or more counts. This chain uses TRBV28 with TRBJ1-2, with D possibly TRBD1 on 5 matching bases. Trimming cost V 2 bases and J 8 bases, with 15 bases left between them. The CDR3 length is 14 residues. CDR1 and CDR2 from the germline V gene are MDHEN and SYDVKM. The DNA of the CDR3 is TGTGCCAGCAGTTTACCAGGGCGCCCCGGGGGCTACACCTTC. Translation gives CASSLPGRPGGYTF.

In this sample, this clonotype turned up many times. The chain uses TRBV6-2 or TRBV6-3 and TRBJ2-7, with D possibly being TRBD2 (5 bases). CDR3 size: 14 residues. Germline lookup yields CDR1 MNHEY and CDR2 SVGEGT. Trimming cost V 0 bases and J 3 bases, with 9 bases left between them. The CDR3 DNA is TGTGCCAGCAGTTACTCCTGGAGGAACTACGAGCAGTACTTC. Its protein is CASSYSWRNYEQYF.

A word on this clonotype: Its ends do not fully match the called genes, so a read error is possible. The V gene is TRBV25-1, the J gene TRBJ2-7, with TRBD1 matching 10 bases. The germline CDR1 and CDR2 sequences are MGHDK and SYGVNS. This CDR3 spans 15 amino acids. CDR3 in amino acids: CASSPRTGGSYEQHF. The CDR3 bases are TGTGCCAGCTCACCGCGGACAGGGGGATCTTACGAGCAGCACTTC.

The chain couples TRBV10-1 to TRBJ2-1; D might be TRBD1 (6 bases). Germline lookup yields CDR1 WNHNN and CDR2 SYGVQD (reference sequence). Between the trimmed V and J ends, which lost 8 bases and 8 bases, there was a span of 13 bases. This CDR3 spans 12 amino acids. The CDR3 sequence: CASGPGVDEQFF. CDR3 in DNA: TGCGCCAGCGGGCCAGGGGTCGATGAGCAGTTCTTC.

This clonotype was recorded a few times. CDR3 bases: TGTGCCAGCAGTGCCGGGACGTTCTATGGCTACACCTTC. This translates into CASSAGTFYGYTF. J is TRBJ1-2 and V is TRBV2, with D perhaps TRBD1 (5 bases). The CDR3 length is 13 residues. With 4 bases removed from V and 4 bases from J, the gap between germline ends came to 10 bases. The V gene's germline CDR1 is SNHLY and CDR2 FYNNEI.

There are a few counts of this clonotype. The chain uses TRBV10-3 and TRBJ2-5, with 8 positions matching TRBD2. The germline CDR1 and CDR2 sequences are ENHRY and SYGVKD. This CDR3 contains 17 residues. After removal of 0 bases from V and 2 bases from J, the junction contained 8 bases not matched to a gene. The CDR3 protein is CAISESLTSGLQETQYF. For the CDR3, the DNA is TGTGCCATCAGTGAGTCGCTAACTAGCGGATTACAAGAGACCCAGTACTTC.

This clonotype was seen repeatedly, ten times or more. This sequence joins TRBV19 and TRBJ1-5; unclear D gene. CDR1 is LNHDA, CDR2 SQIVND, per germline (reference sequence). With 0 bases removed from V and 11 bases from J, the gap between germline ends came to 8 bases. The CDR3 contains 12 residues. The CDR3: CASSIDSSTQHF. The CDR3 DNA reads as TGTGCCAGTAGTATAGACAGCTCGACCCAGCATTTT.

This clonotype has a count of ten or more. The chain links TRBV19 to TRBJ1-2; D gene ambiguous. V lost 3 bases and J 8 bases, leaving 16 bases between the germline ends. The CDR3 is made up of 14 amino acids. Per germline, CDR1 LNHDA and CDR2 SQIVND (reference sequence). CDR3 amino acids: CASSIGSPSRGYTF. The CDR3 DNA sequence: TGTGCCAGTAGTATCGGGTCCCCAAGTCGGGGCTACACCTTC.

V and J are TRBV27 and TRBJ2-3; the match to TRBD2 covers 8 bases. Losses at the gene ends were 2 bases for V and 9 bases for J; bases not matched to a gene: 10. Germline CDR1 and CDR2: MNHEY and SMNVEV (reference sequence). The length of the CDR3 is 15 residues. Written as DNA, the CDR3 is TGTGCCAGCAGTTTAGATACGGGGGGGCGACGAACGCAGTATTTT. This sequence encodes CASSLDTGGRRTQYF.

This clonotype was seen repeatedly, ten times or more. The J gene is TRBJ1-2, the V gene TRBV5-5; D perhaps matches TRBD1 (5 bases). Germline CDR1 and CDR2: SGHKS and YYEKEE (reference sequence). V was cut by 3 bases and J by 6 bases, with 15 bases left in between. This CDR3 is built from 14 residues. The CDR3 loop is CASSSDRGYDGYTF. CDR3 sequence (DNA): TGTGCCAGCAGCTCGGATAGGGGTTACGATGGCTACACCTTC.

This clonotype was seen ten or more times. The chain joins TRBV12-3 or TRBV12-4 to TRBJ1-1; 9 bases match TRBD1. V trimming: 4 bases; J trimming: 2 bases; junction bases outside the gene matches: 5. The CDR3 runs 15 residues. CDR3 amino acids: CASSWPGQGNTEAFF. CDR3 nucleotides: TGTGCCAGCAGTTGGCCGGGACAGGGTAACACTGAAGCTTTCTTT.